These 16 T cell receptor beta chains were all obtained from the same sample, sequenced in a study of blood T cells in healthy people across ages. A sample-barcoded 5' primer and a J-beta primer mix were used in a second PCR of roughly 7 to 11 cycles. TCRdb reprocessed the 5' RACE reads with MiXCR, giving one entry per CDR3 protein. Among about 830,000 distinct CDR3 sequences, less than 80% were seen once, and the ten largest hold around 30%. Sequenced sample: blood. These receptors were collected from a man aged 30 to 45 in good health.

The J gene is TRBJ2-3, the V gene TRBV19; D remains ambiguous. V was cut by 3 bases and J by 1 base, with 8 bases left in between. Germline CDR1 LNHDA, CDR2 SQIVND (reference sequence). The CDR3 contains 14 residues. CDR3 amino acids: CASSMMTGTDTQYF. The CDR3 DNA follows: TGTGCCAGTAGTATGATGACGGGCACAGATACGCAGTATTTT.

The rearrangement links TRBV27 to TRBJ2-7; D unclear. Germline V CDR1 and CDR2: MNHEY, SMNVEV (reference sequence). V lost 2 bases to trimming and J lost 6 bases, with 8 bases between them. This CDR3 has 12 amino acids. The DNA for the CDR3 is TGTGCCAGCAGTTTAAGAGGACGCGAGCAGTACTTC. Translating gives CASSLRGREQYF.

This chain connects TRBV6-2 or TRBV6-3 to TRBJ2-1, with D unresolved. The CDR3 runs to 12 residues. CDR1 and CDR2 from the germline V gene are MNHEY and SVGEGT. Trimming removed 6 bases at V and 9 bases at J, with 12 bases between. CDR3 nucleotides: TGTGCCAGCAGCCGTCTGCCAGGTGAGCAGTTCTTC. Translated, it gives CASSRLPGEQFF.

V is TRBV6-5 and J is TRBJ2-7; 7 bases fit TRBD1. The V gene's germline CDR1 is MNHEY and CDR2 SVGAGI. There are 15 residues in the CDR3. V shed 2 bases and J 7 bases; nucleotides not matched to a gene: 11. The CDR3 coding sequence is TGTGCCAGCAGTTACGGGGCACGACAGGGAGAGGAGCAGTACTTC. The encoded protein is CASSYGARQGEEQYF.

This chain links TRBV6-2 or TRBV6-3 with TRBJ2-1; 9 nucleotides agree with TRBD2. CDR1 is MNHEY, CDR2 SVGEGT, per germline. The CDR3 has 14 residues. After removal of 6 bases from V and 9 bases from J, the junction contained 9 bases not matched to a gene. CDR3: CASSPGTSRIEQFF. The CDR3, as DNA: TGTGCCAGCAGCCCCGGGACTAGCAGAATTGAGCAGTTCTTC.

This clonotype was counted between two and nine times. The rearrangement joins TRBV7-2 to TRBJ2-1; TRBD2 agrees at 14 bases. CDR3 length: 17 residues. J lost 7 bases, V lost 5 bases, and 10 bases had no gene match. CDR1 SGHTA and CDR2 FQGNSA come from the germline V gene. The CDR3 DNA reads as TGTGCCAGCAGCCCCACGGGACTAGCGGGGGCCGGGAATGAGCAGTTCTTC. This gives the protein CASSPTGLAGAGNEQFF.

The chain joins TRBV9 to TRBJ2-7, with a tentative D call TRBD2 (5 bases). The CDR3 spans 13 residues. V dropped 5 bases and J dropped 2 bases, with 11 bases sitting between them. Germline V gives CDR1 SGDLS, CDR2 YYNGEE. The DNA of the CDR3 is TGTGCCAGCAGTGTGGGAGAACCCTACGAGCAGTACTTC. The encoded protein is CASSVGEPYEQYF.

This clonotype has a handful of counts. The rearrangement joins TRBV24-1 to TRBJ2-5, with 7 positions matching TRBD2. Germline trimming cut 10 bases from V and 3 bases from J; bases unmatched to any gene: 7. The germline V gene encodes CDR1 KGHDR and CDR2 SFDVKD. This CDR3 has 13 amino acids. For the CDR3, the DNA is TGTGCCACAGCTAGCGGCGGAGAAGAGACCCAGTACTTC. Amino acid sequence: CATASGGEETQYF.

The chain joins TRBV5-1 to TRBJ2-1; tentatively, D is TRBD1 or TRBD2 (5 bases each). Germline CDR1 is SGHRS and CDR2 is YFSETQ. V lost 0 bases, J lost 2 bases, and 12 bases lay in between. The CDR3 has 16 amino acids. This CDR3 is CASSLGGRGTYNEQFF. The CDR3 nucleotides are TGCGCCAGCAGCTTGGGTGGTCGGGGCACCTACAATGAGCAGTTCTTC. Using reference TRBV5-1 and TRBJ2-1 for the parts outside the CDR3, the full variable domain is KAGVTQTPRYLIKTRGQQVTLSCSPISGHRSVSWYQQTPGQGLQFLFEYFSETQRNKGNFPGRFSGRQFSNSRSEMNVSTLELGDSALYLCASSLGGRGTYNEQFFGPGTRLTVL.

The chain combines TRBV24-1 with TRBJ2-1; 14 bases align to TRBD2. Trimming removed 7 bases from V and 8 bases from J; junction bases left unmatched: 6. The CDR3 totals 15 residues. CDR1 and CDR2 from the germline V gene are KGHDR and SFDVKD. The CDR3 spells CATSLGTSGGDEQFF. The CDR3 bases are TGTGCCACCAGCCTCGGGACTAGCGGGGGCGATGAGCAGTTCTTC.

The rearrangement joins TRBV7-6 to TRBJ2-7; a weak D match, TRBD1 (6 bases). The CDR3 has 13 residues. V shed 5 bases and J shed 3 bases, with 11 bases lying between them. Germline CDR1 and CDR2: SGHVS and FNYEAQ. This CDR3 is CASSLGTLYEQYF. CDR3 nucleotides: TGTGCCAGCAGCCTCGGGACACTCTACGAGCAGTACTTC.

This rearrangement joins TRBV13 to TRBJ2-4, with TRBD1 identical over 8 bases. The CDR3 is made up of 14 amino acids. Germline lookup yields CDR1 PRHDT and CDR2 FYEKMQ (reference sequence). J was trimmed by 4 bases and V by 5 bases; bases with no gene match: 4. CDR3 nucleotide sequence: TGTGCCAGCAGCCACCGGACAGGGAAAAACATTCAGTACTTC. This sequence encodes CASSHRTGKNIQYF.

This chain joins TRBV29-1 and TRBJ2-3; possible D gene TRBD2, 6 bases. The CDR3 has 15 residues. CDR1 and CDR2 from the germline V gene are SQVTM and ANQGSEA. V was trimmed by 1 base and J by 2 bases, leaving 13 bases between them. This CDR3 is CSVEGGVLYTDTQYF. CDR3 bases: TGCAGCGTTGAAGGGGGGGTACTTTACACAGATACGCAGTATTTT.

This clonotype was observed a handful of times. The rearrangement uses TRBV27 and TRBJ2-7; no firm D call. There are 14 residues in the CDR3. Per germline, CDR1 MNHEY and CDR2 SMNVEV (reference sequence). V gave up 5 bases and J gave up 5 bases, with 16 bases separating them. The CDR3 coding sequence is TGTGCCAGCAGTCCTCCGGTCAGGCCCCACGAGCAGTACTTC. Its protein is CASSPPVRPHEQYF.

The CDR3 spells CASSLKGQTPAFF. The CDR3 DNA sequence: TGCGCCAGCAGCCTAAAGGGACAAACGCCCGCTTTCTTT. J is TRBJ1-1 and V is TRBV4-3, with a tentative D call TRBD1 (6 bases). The germline V gene has CDR1 LGHNA and CDR2 YSLEER. V lost 4 bases, J lost 11 bases, and 17 bases lay in between. CDR3 length: 13 amino acids.

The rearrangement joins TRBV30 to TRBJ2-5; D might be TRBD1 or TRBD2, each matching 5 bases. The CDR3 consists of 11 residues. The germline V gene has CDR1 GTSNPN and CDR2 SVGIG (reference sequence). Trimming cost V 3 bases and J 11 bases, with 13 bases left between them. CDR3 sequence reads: CAWSSVGEQYF. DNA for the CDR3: TGTGCCTGGAGCAGCGTAGGGGAGCAGTACTTC.